This TCR beta chain was recorded in a study of cytomegalovirus exposure and HLA in healthy donors. Notes on the study in general: In a later analysis, several top co-occurrence clusters appeared linked to parvovirus B19, influenza, CMV and Epstein-Barr virus.

In the case of this clone: The antigen remains unidentified.

Germline assignment: CDR1 SGHRS and CDR2 YFSETQ. The CDR3 spans 13 residues. The V end was cut by 1 base, the J end by 4 bases, with 7 bases between. Researchers ran the PCR with 60 Vbeta and 13 Jbeta primers. Per the original data handling: Later analysis identified roughly 84 million unique TCR beta chains, roughly 11 million shared. TCRdb's table, derived via immunoSEQ multiplex PCR, lists solely in-frame clones and lacks some. That table gives V, J and clone size, and the DNA gave D and trimming. The repertoire holds around 130,000 clones, with over 75% as singletons. Sequencing was done on a sample of PBMCs. This receptor was identified in a man younger than 40 in good health and CMV-seronegative. The chain employs TRBV5-1 and TRBJ2-3; the D gene is possibly TRBD2 (6 bases). The CDR3 DNA reads TGCGCCAGCAGCTTGTGGGAGGCAGATACGCAGTATTTT. Its translation: CASSLWEADTQYF. The full variable domain, rest sourced from reference TRBV5-1 and TRBJ2-3, is KAGVTQTPRYLIKTRGQQVTLSCSPISGHRSVSWYQQTPGQGLQFLFEYFSETQRNKGNFPGRFSGRQFSNSRSEMNVSTLELGDSALYLCASSLWEADTQYFGPGTRLTVL.